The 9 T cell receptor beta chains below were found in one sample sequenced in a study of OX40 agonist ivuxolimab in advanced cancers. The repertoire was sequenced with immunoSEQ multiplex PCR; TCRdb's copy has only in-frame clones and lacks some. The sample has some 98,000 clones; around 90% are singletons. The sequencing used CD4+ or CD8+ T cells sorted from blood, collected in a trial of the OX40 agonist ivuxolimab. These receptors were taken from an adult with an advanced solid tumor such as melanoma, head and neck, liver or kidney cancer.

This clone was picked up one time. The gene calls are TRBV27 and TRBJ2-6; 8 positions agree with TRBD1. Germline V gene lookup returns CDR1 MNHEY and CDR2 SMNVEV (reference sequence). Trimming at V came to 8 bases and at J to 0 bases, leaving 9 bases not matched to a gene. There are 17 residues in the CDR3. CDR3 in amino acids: CASRERTGRSGANVLTF. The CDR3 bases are TGTGCCAGCCGGGAAAGGACAGGGCGCTCTGGGGCCAACGTCCTGACTTTC. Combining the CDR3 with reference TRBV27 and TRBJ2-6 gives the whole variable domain EAQVTQNPRYLITVTGKKLTVTCSQNMNHEYMSWYRQDPGLGLRQIYYSMNVEVTDKGDVPEGYKVSRKEKRNFPLILESPSPNQTSLYFCASRERTGRSGANVLTFGAGSRLTVL.

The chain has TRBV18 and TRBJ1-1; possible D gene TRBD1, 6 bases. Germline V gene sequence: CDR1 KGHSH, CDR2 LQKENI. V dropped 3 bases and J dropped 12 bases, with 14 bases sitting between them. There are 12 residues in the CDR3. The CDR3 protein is CASSPGHPETFF. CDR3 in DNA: TGTGCCAGCTCACCGGGACACCCCGAGACTTTCTTT.

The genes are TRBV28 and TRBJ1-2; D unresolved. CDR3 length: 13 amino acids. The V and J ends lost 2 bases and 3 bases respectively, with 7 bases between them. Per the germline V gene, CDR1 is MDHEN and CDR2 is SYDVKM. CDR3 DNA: TGTGCCAGCAGTTTAGTAGTGGACTATGGCTACACCTTC. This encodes CASSLVVDYGYTF.

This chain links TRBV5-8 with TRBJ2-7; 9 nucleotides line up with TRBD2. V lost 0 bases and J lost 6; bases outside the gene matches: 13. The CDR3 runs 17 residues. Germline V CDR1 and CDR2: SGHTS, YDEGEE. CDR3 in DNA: TGTGCCAGCAGCTTGGAGAGAGGGACTAGCTTCCCGAGCGAGCAGTACTTC. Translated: CASSLERGTSFPSEQYF.

CDR3 bases: TGCGCCAGCAGTGAACTTAGGAACACCGGGGAGCTGTTTTTT. This sequence encodes CASSELRNTGELFF. J is TRBJ2-2 and V is TRBV10-1; no firm D call. The CDR3 loop spans 14 amino acids. Trimming stripped 3 bases from V and 1 base from J, with 6 bases between. The V gene's germline CDR1 is WNHNN and CDR2 SYGVQD (reference sequence).

CDR3 sequence (DNA): TGTGCCAGCAGCTTAAATGAGGGACTAGGCGCCAATGAGCAGTTCTTC. The encoded protein is CASSLNEGLGANEQFF. V and J are TRBV7-3 and TRBJ2-1; 8 positions agree with TRBD2. The CDR3 covers 16 residues. Germline assignment: CDR1 SGHTA and CDR2 FQGTGA. V shed 1 base and J 6 bases; nucleotides not matched to a gene: 8.

The CDR3 loop reads CASSHRTSGTYEQYF. As DNA, the CDR3 is TGTGCCAGCTCCCACCGGACTAGCGGAACCTACGAGCAGTACTTC. The rearrangement uses TRBV18 and TRBJ2-7, with TRBD2 matching 10 bases. V lost 6 bases and J lost 2; bases outside the gene matches: 7. This CDR3 is 15 amino acids long. The germline CDR1 and CDR2 sequences are KGHSH and LQKENI.

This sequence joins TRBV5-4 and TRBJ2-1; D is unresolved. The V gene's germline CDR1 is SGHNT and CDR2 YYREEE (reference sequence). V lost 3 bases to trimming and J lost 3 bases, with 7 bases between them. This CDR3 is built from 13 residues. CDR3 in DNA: TGTGCCAGCAGCTGGCAGAACTACAATGAGCAGTTCTTC. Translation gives CASSWQNYNEQFF.

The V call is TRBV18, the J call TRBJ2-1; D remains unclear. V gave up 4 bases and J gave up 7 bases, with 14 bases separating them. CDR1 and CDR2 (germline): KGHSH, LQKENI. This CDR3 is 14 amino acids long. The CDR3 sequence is CASSLVSGGNEQFF. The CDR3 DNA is TGTGCCAGCTCACTAGTTAGTGGTGGGAATGAGCAGTTCTTC. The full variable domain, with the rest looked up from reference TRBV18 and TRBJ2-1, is NAGVMQNPRHLVRRRGQEARLRCSPMKGHSHVYWYRQLPEEGLKFMVYLQKENIIDESGMPKERFSAEFPKEGPSILRIQQVVRGDSAAYFCASSLVSGGNEQFFGPGTRLTVL.